This record covers a single T cell receptor (beta chain). Adult donors, all healthy and HIV-negative, had no recent acute infections or vaccinations. Only Caucasian adults living in Nashville, Tennessee made up the donor group. The study used some 100 million PBMCs per unsorted sample for genomic DNA. For unsorted PBMC, approximately 300 ng DNA per replicate equaled tens of thousands of T cell genomes. Sequenced by immunoSEQ multiplex PCR; TCRdb stores in-frame clones only, minus some. Here the sample spans more than 450,000 clones, 75% to 85% being singletons. These data belong to a study of shared clonotypes between healthy human individuals. Looked up from germline, CDR1 is SGDLS and CDR2 is YYNGEE. There are 14 residues in the CDR3. V shed 0 bases and J shed 4 bases, with 10 bases lying between them.

What was sequenced was PBMCs. The V call is TRBV9, the J call TRBJ1-1, with a tentative D call TRBD1 (6 bases). The clonotype was recovered from a woman between 35 and 50 years old in good health. Some clones in this sample may be carry-over from other donors' samples. The CDR3 DNA follows: TGTGCCAGCAGCGTAGGAGGGGGGAGCACTGAAGCTTTCTTT. Its translation: CASSVGGGSTEAFF.